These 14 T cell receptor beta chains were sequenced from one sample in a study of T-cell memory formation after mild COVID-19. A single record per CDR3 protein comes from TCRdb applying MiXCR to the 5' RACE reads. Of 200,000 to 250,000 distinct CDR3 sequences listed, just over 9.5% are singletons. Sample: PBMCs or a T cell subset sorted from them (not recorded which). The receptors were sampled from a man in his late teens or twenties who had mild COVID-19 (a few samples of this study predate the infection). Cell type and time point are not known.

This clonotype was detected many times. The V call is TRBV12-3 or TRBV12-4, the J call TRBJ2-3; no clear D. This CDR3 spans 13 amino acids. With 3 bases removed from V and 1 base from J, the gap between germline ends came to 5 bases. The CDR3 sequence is CASSFVRTDTQYF. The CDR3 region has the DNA TGTGCCAGCAGTTTTGTCCGCACAGATACGCAGTATTTT.

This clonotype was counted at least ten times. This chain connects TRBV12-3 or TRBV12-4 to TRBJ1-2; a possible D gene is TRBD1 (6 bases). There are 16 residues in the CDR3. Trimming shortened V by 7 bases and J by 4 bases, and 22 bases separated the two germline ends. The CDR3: CASKPSGAARGYGYTF. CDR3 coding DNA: TGTGCCAGCAAACCGTCGGGGGCCGCCAGAGGCTATGGCTACACCTTC.

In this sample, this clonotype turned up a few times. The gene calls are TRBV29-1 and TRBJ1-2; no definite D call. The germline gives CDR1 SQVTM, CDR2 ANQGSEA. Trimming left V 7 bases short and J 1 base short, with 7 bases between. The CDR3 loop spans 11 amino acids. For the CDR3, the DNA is TGCAGCGCCAGAAGTAACTATGGCTACACCTTC. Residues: CSARSNYGYTF. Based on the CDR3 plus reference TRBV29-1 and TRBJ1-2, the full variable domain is SAVISQKPSRDICQRGTSLTIQCQVDSQVTMMFWYRQQPGQSLTLIATANQGSEATYESGFVIDKFPISRPNLTFSTLTVSNMSPEDSSIYLCSARSNYGYTFGSGTRLTVV.

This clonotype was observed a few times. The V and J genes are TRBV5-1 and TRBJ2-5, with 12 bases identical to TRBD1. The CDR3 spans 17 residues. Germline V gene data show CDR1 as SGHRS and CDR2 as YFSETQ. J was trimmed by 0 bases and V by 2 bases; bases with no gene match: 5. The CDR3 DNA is TGCGCCAGCAGCTTCGGGACAGGGGGCTCCTACCAAGAGACCCAGTACTTC. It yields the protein CASSFGTGGSYQETQYF.

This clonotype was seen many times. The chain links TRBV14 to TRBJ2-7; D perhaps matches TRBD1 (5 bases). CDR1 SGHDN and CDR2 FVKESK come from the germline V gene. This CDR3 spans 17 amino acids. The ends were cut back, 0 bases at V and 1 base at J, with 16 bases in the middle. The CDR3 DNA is TGTGCCAGCAGCCAAGATGAGTCGCCAGGGTATTCCTACGAGCAGTACTTC. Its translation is CASSQDESPGYSYEQYF.

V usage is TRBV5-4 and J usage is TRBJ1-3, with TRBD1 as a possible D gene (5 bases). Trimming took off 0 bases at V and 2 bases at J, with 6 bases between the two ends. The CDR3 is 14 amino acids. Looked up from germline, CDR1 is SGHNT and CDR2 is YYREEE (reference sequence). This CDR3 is CASSLAGTGNTIYF. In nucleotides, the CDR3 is TGTGCCAGCAGCTTGGCAGGGACTGGAAACACCATATATTTT.

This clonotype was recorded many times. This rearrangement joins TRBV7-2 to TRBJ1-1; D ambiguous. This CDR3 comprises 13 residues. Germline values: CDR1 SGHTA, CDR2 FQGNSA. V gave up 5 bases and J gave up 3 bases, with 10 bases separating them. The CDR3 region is CASSPSRDTEAFF. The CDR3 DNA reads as TGTGCCAGCAGCCCCTCACGGGACACTGAAGCTTTCTTT.

The CDR3 sequence: CASIRGTLGSEQFF. The CDR3 nucleotides are TGTGCCAGCATAAGAGGGACTCTAGGGAGTGAGCAGTTCTTC. This chain connects TRBV2 to TRBJ2-1, with D tentatively TRBD2 (6 bases). The germline V and J ends were trimmed by 7 bases and 9 bases, with 19 bases remaining between them. The CDR3 consists of 14 residues. Germline V gene lookup returns CDR1 SNHLY and CDR2 FYNNEI.

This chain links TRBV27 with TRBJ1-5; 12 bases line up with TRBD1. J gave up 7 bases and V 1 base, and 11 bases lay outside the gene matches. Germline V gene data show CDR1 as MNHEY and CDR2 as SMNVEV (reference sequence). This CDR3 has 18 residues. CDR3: CASSLFSRDRGLGQPQHF. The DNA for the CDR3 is TGTGCCAGCAGTTTATTTTCTCGGGACAGGGGGCTAGGGCAGCCCCAGCATTTT.

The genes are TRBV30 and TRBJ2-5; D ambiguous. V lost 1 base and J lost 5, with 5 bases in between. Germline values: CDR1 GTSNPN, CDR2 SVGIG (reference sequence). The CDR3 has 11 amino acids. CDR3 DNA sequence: TGTGCCTGGAGTGGCACGGAGACCCAGTACTTC. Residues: CAWSGTETQYF.

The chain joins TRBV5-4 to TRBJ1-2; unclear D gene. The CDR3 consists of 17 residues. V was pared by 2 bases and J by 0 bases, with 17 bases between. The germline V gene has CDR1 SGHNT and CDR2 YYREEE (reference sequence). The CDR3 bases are TGTGCCAGCAGCTTTCCCCAGTGGCGGCGACCTAACTATGGCTACACCTTC. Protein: CASSFPQWRRPNYGYTF.

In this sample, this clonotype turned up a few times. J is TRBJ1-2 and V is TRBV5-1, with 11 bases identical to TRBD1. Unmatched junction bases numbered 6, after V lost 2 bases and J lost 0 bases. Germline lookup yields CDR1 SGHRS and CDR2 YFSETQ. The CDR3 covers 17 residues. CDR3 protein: CASSFRDRGKANYGYTF. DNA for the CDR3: TGCGCCAGCAGCTTCCGGGACAGGGGGAAGGCTAACTATGGCTACACCTTC.

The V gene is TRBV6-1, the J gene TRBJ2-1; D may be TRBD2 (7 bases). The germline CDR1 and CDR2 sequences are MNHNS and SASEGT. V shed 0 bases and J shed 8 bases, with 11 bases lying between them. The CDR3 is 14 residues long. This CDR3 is CASSEARGGYEQFF. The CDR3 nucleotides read TGTGCCAGCAGTGAAGCGAGGGGGGGCTATGAGCAGTTCTTC.

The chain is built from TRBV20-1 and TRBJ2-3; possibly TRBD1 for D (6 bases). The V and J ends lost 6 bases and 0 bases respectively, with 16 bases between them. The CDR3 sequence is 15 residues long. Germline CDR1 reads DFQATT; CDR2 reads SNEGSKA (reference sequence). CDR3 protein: CSASAGTQSTDTQYF. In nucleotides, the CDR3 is TGCAGTGCATCGGCCGGGACACAGAGCACAGATACGCAGTATTTT.